The 5 T cell receptor beta chains presented below share a single source sample, sequenced in a study of response to subunit inactivated influenza vaccine. TCRdb reprocessed the RT-PCR reads via MiXCR and lists one record per CDR3 protein. This table has more than 550,000 distinct CDR3 sequences, about 10% appearing once. Specimen: PBMCs from blood, collected on the day of vaccination. These TCRs come from a man over 45 who received an inactivated influenza vaccine.

The chain carries TRBV20-1 and TRBJ2-1; D uncertain. This CDR3 is 14 amino acids long. V lost 6 bases and J lost 4, with 16 bases in between. Germline-derived CDR1 and CDR2 are DFQATT and SNEGSKA (reference sequence). In DNA, the CDR3 is TGCAGTGCAACGGACCAATACCGGTACAATGAGCAGTTCTTC. Encoded protein: CSATDQYRYNEQFF.

The chain is built from TRBV4-2 and TRBJ1-5; D remains unclear. This CDR3 contains 15 residues. V lost 4 bases to trimming and J lost 0 bases, with 10 bases between them. Germline V gene lookup returns CDR1 LGHNA and CDR2 YNFKEQ. The CDR3 coding sequence is TGTGCCAGCAGCCCCCGCTGGGGTAGCAATCAGCCCCAGCATTTT. Translation gives CASSPRWGSNQPQHF.

The chain employs TRBV20-1 and TRBJ2-4; D is unclear. Germline V gene data show CDR1 as DFQATT and CDR2 as SNEGSKA (reference sequence). The CDR3 has 12 residues. Trimming cost V 1 base and J 8 bases, with 9 bases left between them. The DNA for the CDR3 is TGCAGTGCTAGAGGGATCCGACACATTCAGTACTTC. This translates into CSARGIRHIQYF.

The rearrangement links TRBV11-2 to TRBJ1-2, with TRBD1 as a possible D gene (5 bases). Germline values: CDR1 SGHAT, CDR2 FQNNGV. The CDR3 loop spans 14 amino acids. Trimming took off 3 bases at V and 8 bases at J, with 16 bases between the two ends. The CDR3: CASSFVGQGGGYTF. DNA for the CDR3: TGTGCCAGCAGCTTTGTGGGTCAGGGCGGCGGCTACACCTTC.

V usage is TRBV20-1 and J usage is TRBJ2-3; 15 bases map to TRBD2. After removal of 1 base from V and 5 bases from J, the junction contained 4 bases not matched to a gene. CDR1 and CDR2 (germline): DFQATT, SNEGSKA (reference sequence). The CDR3 is 16 amino acids. This CDR3 reads CSARGTSGGAVDTQYF. In DNA, the CDR3 is TGCAGTGCTAGAGGGACTAGCGGGGGGGCGGTAGATACGCAGTATTTT.